The source of this T cell receptor (beta chain) is a study of blood T cell repertoires in COVID-19. CDR1 and CDR2 from the germline V gene are LGHNA and YSLEER. This CDR3 region has 17 residues. Trimming stripped 1 base from V and 5 bases from J, with 18 bases between. TCRdb's table, derived via immunoSEQ multiplex PCR, lists solely in-frame clones and lacks some. In the table there are about 220,000 clones, roughly 84% of which are singletons. The chain carries TRBV4-3 and TRBJ2-1; D possibly corresponds to TRBD2 (6 bases). The sequence came from a woman between 55 and 75 years old who had recovered from COVID-19. The material sequenced was peripheral blood. DNA of the CDR3: TGCGCCAGCAGCCAAGGGTACCAGCGGGTGCCAAACAATGAGCAGTTCTTC. Its translation is CASSQGYQRVPNNEQFF.